The rows below give T cell receptor beta chains drawn from one sample of a study of blood T cell repertoires in COVID-19. Some clones are missing from TCRdb's copy, which holds only in-frame ones; the method was immunoSEQ multiplex PCR. The data contain roughly 330,000 clones, about 90% of them singletons. Sequenced: PBMCs or T cells enriched from blood (not recorded which). The origin of the receptors is a woman between 25 and 40 years old who had recovered from COVID-19. CDR3s include the opening cysteine and the closing phenylalanine or tryptophan. The D gene is left open where the match is weak. Size tells how often a clone was seen (once, few, many) or the class of an expanded clone, and some rows leave it out.

.	TRBV11-1	TRBJ2-3	TRBD2	TGTGCCAGCAGCTTGGGGACTAGCGGCACAGATACGCAGTATTTT	CASSLGTSGTDTQYF
.	TRBV4-1	TRBJ2-3	TRBD2	TGCGCCAGCAGCCAAGAAAGAGCGGGGGGGAGAGATACGCAGTATTTT	CASSQERAGGRDTQYF
once	TRBV5-4	TRBJ1-2	.	TGTGCCAGCAGCTCCCCGAGGCAGGGAACCTACTATGGCTACACCTTC	CASSSPRQGTYYGYTF
.	TRBV11-1	TRBJ2-2	TRBD1	TGTGCCAGCAGCTTTCATGGGACAGGGGGCACCGGGGAGCTGTTTTTT	CASSFHGTGGTGELFF
.	TRBV7-8	TRBJ1-1	.	TGTGCCAGCAGCTTAGGGGGCCAGGGGAGGAACACTGAAGCTTTCTTT	CASSLGGQGRNTEAFF
.	TRBV5-4	TRBJ1-1	TRBD1	TGTGCCAGCAGCACCGGGACAGATAACACTGAAGCTTTCTTT	CASSTGTDNTEAFF
.	TRBV30	TRBJ1-2	TRBD1	TGTGCCTCCTGCAAGGAGGGACAGGGGATATATGGCTACACCTTC	CASCKEGQGIYGYTF
.	TRBV9	TRBJ2-3	.	TGTGCCAGCAGCGTAGCTGGTGACAGGCAAGGCACGCAGTATTTT	CASSVAGDRQGTQYF
.	TRBV4-3	TRBJ1-6	.	TGCGCCAGCAGCCAAGAAACAAGTTCACCCCTCCACTTT	CASSQETSSPLHF
.	TRBV6-5	TRBJ1-2	TRBD1	TGTGCCAGCAGTTACGACAGGGAAGGCTACACCTTC	CASSYDREGYTF
.	TRBV7-2	TRBJ2-1	.	TGTGCCAGCAGGTCTACGCGGGAGCAGTTCTTC	CASRSTREQFF
.	TRBV6-2/TRBV6-3	TRBJ1-4	.	TGTGCCAGCAGTCGCCTAGACAGGATCGGGGAAAAACTGTTTTTT	CASSRLDRIGEKLFF
.	TRBV19	TRBJ1-2	TRBD1	TGTGCCAGTAGTATTTTGGCAGGGGGAGACTATGGCTACACCTTC	CASSILAGGDYGYTF
.	TRBV19	TRBJ2-2	.	TGTGCCAGTAGTCCCGGGTCGAACACCGGGGAGCTGTTTTTT	CASSPGSNTGELFF
.	TRBV18	TRBJ1-1	.	TGTGCCAGCTCACCCCTCCAGGTTAACACTGAAGCTTTCTTT	CASSPLQVNTEAFF
.	TRBV5-1	TRBJ1-1	TRBD1	TGCGCCAGCAGCTTGGAGGGACAGGGGGGCACTGAAGCTTTCTTT	CASSLEGQGGTEAFF
once	TRBV6-9	TRBJ1-1	TRBD1	TGTGCCAGCACCGAACAGGGGAGGACTGAAGCTTTCTTT	CASTEQGRTEAFF
.	TRBV5-1	TRBJ2-3	TRBD2	TGCGCCAGCAGCTTGGGTTTAGCGGGGGCCTCCACAGATACGCAGTATTTT	CASSLGLAGASTDTQYF
once	TRBV9	TRBJ1-6	.	TGTGCCAGCAGCGTAGGAGGGAGGGAGTCACCCCTCCACTTT	CASSVGGRESPLHF
.	TRBV29-1	TRBJ2-7	TRBD1	TGCAGCGTTTCTGACAGGGTATCCTCCTACGAGCAGTACTTC	CSVSDRVSSYEQYF
.	TRBV7-9	TRBJ2-1	TRBD2	TGTGCCAGCAGCTTTACTAGCGGGGGAAACAATGAGCAGTTCTTC	CASSFTSGGNNEQFF
.	TRBV3-1/TRBV3-2	TRBJ2-2	.	TGTGCCAGCAGCCAAGGGGAGGTATTGGCGGCGAACACCGGGGAGCTGTTTTTT	CASSQGEVLAANTGELFF
.	TRBV19	TRBJ2-7	TRBD2	TGTGCCAGTAGTCCCCGGTGGGGGGGGAACGAGCAGTACTTC	CASSPRWGGNEQYF
.	TRBV19	TRBJ2-1	TRBD1	TGTGCCAGTAGACGACAGGGTCCCTTAAATGAGCAGTTCTTC	CASRRQGPLNEQFF
.	TRBV5-1	TRBJ1-2	TRBD1	TGCGCCAGCACCCCGGGCTACTTAACCGGGACAGGGGCTCTTAACTATGGCTACACCTTC	CASTPGYLTGTGALNYGYTF
.	TRBV7-6	TRBJ2-7	TRBD1	TGTGCCAGCAGCTCACAGGGGGATAGGTACGAGCAGTACTTC	CASSSQGDRYEQYF
.	TRBV27	TRBJ2-1	TRBD1	TGTGCCAGCAGCCCCTCCCAGGGGGATTCCTACAATGAGCAGTTCTTC	CASSPSQGDSYNEQFF
.	TRBV13	TRBJ2-3	TRBD2	TGTGCCAGCAGCCAGTGGACTAGCGGGGTTACGCAGTATTTT	CASSQWTSGVTQYF
.	TRBV19	TRBJ2-1	TRBD2	TGTGCCAGTAGTATTCTTAGCGGGGTAGGCTACAATGAGCAGTTCTTC	CASSILSGVGYNEQFF
.	TRBV30	TRBJ1-5	.	TGTGCCTGGAGTGCGAGACATCTTAGCAATCAGCCCCAGCATTTT	CAWSARHLSNQPQHF
.	TRBV3-1/TRBV3-2	TRBJ2-7	.	TGTGCCAGCAGCCAAGAACAGAGATACGAGCAGTACTTC	CASSQEQRYEQYF
.	TRBV6-6	TRBJ2-7	.	TGTGCCAGCAGTGGACAGTTGAACGAGCAGTACTTC	CASSGQLNEQYF
.	TRBV19	TRBJ1-5	.	TGTGCCAGTAGTAGGAGAGAGATCCCAGGGAGCAATCAGCCCCAGCATTTT	CASSRREIPGSNQPQHF
.	TRBV30	TRBJ2-3	.	TGTGCCTGGAGTTATACTACGATTGATACGCAGTATTTT	CAWSYTTIDTQYF
few	TRBV14	TRBJ1-2	TRBD1	TGTGCCAGCAGCCAAAAGGGGGCTTGGGGTGGCTACACCTTC	CASSQKGAWGGYTF
.	TRBV6-1	TRBJ1-6	.	TGTGCCAGCAGTGAAGCTGGAGGAAGTTCACCCCTCCACTTT	CASSEAGGSSPLHF
.	TRBV3-1/TRBV3-2	TRBJ1-2	.	TGTGCCAGCAGCCAAGATTTAGGGGTCGCGTCATACTATGGCTACACCTTC	CASSQDLGVASYYGYTF
.	TRBV12-3/TRBV12-4	TRBJ1-2	.	TGTGCCAGCAGTTCCACAGGGTTTGGCTACACCTTC	CASSSTGFGYTF
.	TRBV11-1	TRBJ2-3	.	TGTGCCAGCACCCCGGGTGCTACTAGCACAGATACGCAGTATTTT	CASTPGATSTDTQYF
.	TRBV11-2	TRBJ1-2	.	TGTGCCAGCAGCTCCGGACAGCGATTTGGCTACACCTTC	CASSSGQRFGYTF
.	TRBV4-3	TRBJ1-5	TRBD1	TGCGCCAGCAGCCAGGAGCCGGGACAGGGCGATAGCAATCAGCCCCAGCATTTT	CASSQEPGQGDSNQPQHF
.	TRBV19	TRBJ1-2	.	TGTGCCAGTAGTATAGTTCTCCGCAGGGATAATGGCTACACCTTC	CASSIVLRRDNGYTF
.	TRBV5-1	TRBJ1-2	.	TGCGCCAGCGGCGTACTCAGGGGTTATGGCTACACCTTC	CASGVLRGYGYTF
.	TRBV28	TRBJ1-1	TRBD1	TGTGCCAGCAGTTCCAGGGGGCTACGCACTGAAGCTTTCTTT	CASSSRGLRTEAFF
.	TRBV7-3	TRBJ2-5	.	TGTGCCAGCAGCCCGACAGTTCAAGAGACCCAGTACTTC	CASSPTVQETQYF
.	TRBV9	TRBJ1-2	.	TGTGCCAGCAGAGGGGACATTTTTGGCTACACCTTC	CASRGDIFGYTF
.	TRBV19	TRBJ1-5	.	TGTGCCAGTAGTGTCAGGGACAATCAGCCCCAGCATTTT	CASSVRDNQPQHF
once	TRBV3-1/TRBV3-2	TRBJ1-6	.	TGTGCCAGCAGCCAAGCAGGGGTCGTTAATTCACCCCTCCACTTT	CASSQAGVVNSPLHF
.	TRBV27	TRBJ1-5	TRBD1	TGTGCCAGCAGTGCCTCCAGGGGGGATCAGCCCCAGCATTTT	CASSASRGDQPQHF
few	TRBV2	TRBJ1-2	.	TGTGCCAGCAGTGAAGTGGGGGGTCGTGATGGCTACACCTTC	CASSEVGGRDGYTF
.	TRBV4-1	TRBJ1-5	.	TGCGCCAGCAGCCCCACCGTTCGGGGATCTCAGCCCCAGCATTTT	CASSPTVRGSQPQHF
.	TRBV7-2	TRBJ1-1	TRBD1	TGTGCCAGCAGCTTATCGGGACAGGGCACTGAAGCTTTCTTT	CASSLSGQGTEAFF